The 12 T cell receptor beta chains below come from one sample, sequenced in a study of blood T cell repertoires in COVID-19. Produced via immunoSEQ multiplex PCR; TCRdb's table is partial and in-frame only. The top ten hold more than 13% of the sample, which has some 110,000 clones, about four fifths seen once. Material: peripheral blood. The origin of the receptors is a woman in her fifties or sixties with acute or convalescent COVID-19.

A few counts support this clone. This chain links TRBV7-8 with TRBJ1-1, with 8 bases lining up with TRBD1. CDR1 SGHVS and CDR2 FQNEAQ come from the germline V gene. The CDR3 contains 12 residues. The trim removed 3 bases at V and 7 bases at J, leaving 1 base unmatched. DNA for the CDR3: TGTGCCAGCAGCTTGGGACAGGATGAAGCTTTCTTT. Translated, it gives CASSLGQDEAFF.

The chain links TRBV5-1 to TRBJ2-5; 11 bases are a match to TRBD1. CDR1 and CDR2 from the germline V gene are SGHRS and YFSETQ. V shed 6 bases, J shed 5 bases, and the junction held 9 bases outside the gene matches. The CDR3 covers 15 residues. The CDR3 loop is CASTLGQGARETQYF. As DNA, the CDR3 is TGCGCCAGCACTCTTGGACAGGGGGCGAGGGAGACCCAGTACTTC. Full variable domain (outside the CDR3, taken from reference TRBV5-1 and TRBJ2-5): KAGVTQTPRYLIKTRGQQVTLSCSPISGHRSVSWYQQTPGQGLQFLFEYFSETQRNKGNFPGRFSGRQFSNSRSEMNVSTLELGDSALYLCASTLGQGARETQYFGPGTRLLVL.

This clone was seen just once. The chain carries TRBV7-6 and TRBJ1-1; TRBD1 is a possible D gene (5 bases). Trimming took 3 bases from V and 0 from J, leaving 8 bases between them. Germline CDR1 and CDR2: SGHVS and FNYEAQ. The CDR3 runs 14 residues. CDR3 protein: CASSLTDLNTEAFF. CDR3 DNA: TGTGCCAGCAGCTTGACAGATTTGAACACTGAAGCTTTCTTT.

This chain uses TRBV18 with TRBJ2-1, with 10 positions matching TRBD1. In germline, CDR1 is KGHSH, CDR2 LQKENI. Trimming at V came to 0 bases and at J to 7 bases, leaving 6 bases not matched to a gene. The CDR3 length is 16 residues. The chain's CDR3 is CASSPPRTGGRNEQFF. For the CDR3, the DNA is TGTGCCAGCTCACCACCGCGGACAGGGGGGCGAAATGAGCAGTTCTTC.

The V call is TRBV12-5, the J call TRBJ2-1; 9 bases fit TRBD2. After removal of 5 bases from V and 4 bases from J, the junction contained 9 bases not matched to a gene. From germline, CDR1 is LGHNT and CDR2 FRNRAP. The CDR3 runs 16 residues. In DNA form, the CDR3 reads TGTGCTAGTGGTAAAAGTAGCGGGGGTGCATACAATGAGCAGTTCTTC. This sequence encodes CASGKSSGGAYNEQFF.

V is TRBV9 and J is TRBJ2-3; 7 bases match TRBD2. V lost 7 bases, J lost 1 base, and 6 bases stayed unmatched. The germline V gene encodes CDR1 SGDLS and CDR2 YYNGEE. This CDR3 contains 14 residues. CDR3 sequence: CASGVRGGTDTQYF. The CDR3 DNA is TGTGCCAGCGGTGTCCGGGGGGGCACAGATACGCAGTATTTT.

The chain employs TRBV12-3 or TRBV12-4 and TRBJ2-7; 8 bases map to TRBD1. The V gene end was trimmed by 5 bases and the J gene end by 4 bases; junction bases not matched to a gene: 1. The CDR3 extends over 12 amino acids. The CDR3 DNA follows: TGTGCCAGCAGTCGACAGGGGTACGAGCAGTACTTC. This gives the protein CASSRQGYEQYF.

The chain couples TRBV6-5 to TRBJ2-1, with TRBD1 identical over 8 bases. Germline CDR1 MNHEY, CDR2 SVGAGI. V shed 5 bases, J shed 4 bases, and the junction held 7 bases outside the gene matches. This CDR3 is 15 amino acids long. CDR3 DNA: TGTGCCAGCAGTACCGGGACAGGAACTTACAATGAGCAGTTCTTC. Amino acid sequence: CASSTGTGTYNEQFF.

The V and J genes are TRBV5-1 and TRBJ2-1, with 11 positions matching TRBD2. J gave up 5 bases and V 4 bases, and 8 bases lay outside the gene matches. CDR3 length: 16 residues. The germline gives CDR1 SGHRS, CDR2 YFSETQ. CDR3 sequence reads: CASSHLAGGPHNEQFF. In DNA form, the CDR3 reads TGCGCCAGCAGCCATCTAGCGGGGGGTCCCCACAATGAGCAGTTCTTC.

V and J are TRBV12-3 or TRBV12-4 and TRBJ1-1, with D possibly TRBD1 on 5 matching bases. The CDR3 runs 13 residues. Deletions cut 1 base from V and 11 bases from J, with 14 bases between. The CDR3, as DNA: TGTGCCAGCAGTTTAGGTGGCGGGGGGTCGGCTTTCTTT. It specifies CASSLGGGGSAFF.

The chain couples TRBV6-5 to TRBJ2-7; 14 bases match TRBD2. V was pared by 7 bases and J by 6 bases, with 8 bases of the junction left unmatched. Germline V gives CDR1 MNHEY, CDR2 SVGAGI. There are 15 residues in the CDR3. The CDR3 nucleotides read TGTGCCAGCAAGGGACTAGCGGGGGTCTTAAGCGAGCAGTACTTC. Translated, it gives CASKGLAGVLSEQYF.

The genes are TRBV5-5 and TRBJ1-2; 10 positions match TRBD1. The length of the CDR3 is 13 residues. Per germline, CDR1 SGHKS and CDR2 YYEKEE (reference sequence). The V gene end was trimmed by 1 base and the J gene end by 7 bases; junction bases not matched to a gene: 1. This chain's CDR3 is CASSLRTGGGYTF. The CDR3 nucleotides are TGTGCCAGCAGCTTGAGGACAGGGGGTGGCTACACCTTC.